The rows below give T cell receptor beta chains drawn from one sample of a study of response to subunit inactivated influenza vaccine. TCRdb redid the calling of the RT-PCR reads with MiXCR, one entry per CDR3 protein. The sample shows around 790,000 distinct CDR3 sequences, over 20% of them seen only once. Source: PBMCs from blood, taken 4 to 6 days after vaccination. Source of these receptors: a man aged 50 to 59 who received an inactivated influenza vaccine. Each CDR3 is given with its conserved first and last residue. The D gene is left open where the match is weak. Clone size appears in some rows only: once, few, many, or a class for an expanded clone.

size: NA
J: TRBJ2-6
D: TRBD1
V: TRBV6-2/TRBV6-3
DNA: TGTGCCAGCAGTTACTCGATTGGGACAGGGTACAAATCTGGGGCCAACGTCCTGACTTTC
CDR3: CASSYSIGTGYKSGANVLTF

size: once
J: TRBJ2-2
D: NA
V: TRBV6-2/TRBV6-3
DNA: TGTGCCAGCAGTAGCGTCTTAGGGGTCGGGGAGCTGTTTTTT
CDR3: CASSSVLGVGELFF

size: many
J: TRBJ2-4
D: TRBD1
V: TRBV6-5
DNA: TGTGCCAGCAGTTACTCTCTCGGGACAGGGGGCCAAGCCAAAAACATTCAGTACTTC
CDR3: CASSYSLGTGGQAKNIQYF

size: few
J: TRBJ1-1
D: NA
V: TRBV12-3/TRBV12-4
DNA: TGTGCCAGCAGTCCTGACAGCCTGAACACTGAAGCTTTCTTT
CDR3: CASSPDSLNTEAFF

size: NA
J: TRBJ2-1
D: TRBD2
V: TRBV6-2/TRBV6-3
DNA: TGTGCCAGCAGTCGCGGACTAGCGGGAGTTTATGAGCAGTTCTTC
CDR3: CASSRGLAGVYEQFF

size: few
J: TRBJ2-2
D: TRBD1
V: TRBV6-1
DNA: TGTGCCAGCAGAGCATTGGGACAGGGAGGAACCGGGGAGCTGTTTTTT
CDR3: CASRALGQGGTGELFF

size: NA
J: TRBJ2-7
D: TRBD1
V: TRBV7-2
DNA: TGTGCCAGCAGCCCCCAAAGGGACAGGGGGCACGAGCAGTACTTC
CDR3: CASSPQRDRGHEQYF

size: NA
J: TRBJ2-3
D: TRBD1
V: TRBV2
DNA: TGTGCCAGCAGTGGCGACAGGGGTAGCACAGATACGCAGTATTTT
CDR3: CASSGDRGSTDTQYF

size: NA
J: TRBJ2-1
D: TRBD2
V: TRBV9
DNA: TGTGCCAGCAGCTTTCGACTAGCCCGCAATCCCGTAAACAATGAGCAGTTCTTC
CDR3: CASSFRLARNPVNNEQFF

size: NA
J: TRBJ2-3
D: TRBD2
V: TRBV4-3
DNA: TGCGCCAGCAGCCCATCAGCGGGGGGAAGCACAGATACGCAGTATTTT
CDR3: CASSPSAGGSTDTQYF

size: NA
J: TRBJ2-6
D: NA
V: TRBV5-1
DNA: TGCGCCAGCAGCCCCGAGGGGCACTCTGGGGCCAACGTCCTGACTTTC
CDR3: CASSPEGHSGANVLTF

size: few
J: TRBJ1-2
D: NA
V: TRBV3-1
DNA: TGTGCCAGCAGCCAAGTAGGGGGGAATGGCTACACCTTC
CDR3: CASSQVGGNGYTF

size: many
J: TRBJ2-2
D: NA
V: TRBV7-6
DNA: TGTGCCAGCAGCACCCAAGGGGGGTTTGACGGGGAGCTGTTTTTT
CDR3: CASSTQGGFDGELFF

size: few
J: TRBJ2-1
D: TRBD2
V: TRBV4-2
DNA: TGTGCCAGCAGCCGGTCTAGCGGGGGCGATGAGCAGTTCTTC
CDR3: CASSRSSGGDEQFF

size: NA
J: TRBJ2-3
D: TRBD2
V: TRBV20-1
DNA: TGCAGTGCTAGGCCGGGACTAGCGGGGAACACAGATACGCAGTATTTT
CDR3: CSARPGLAGNTDTQYF

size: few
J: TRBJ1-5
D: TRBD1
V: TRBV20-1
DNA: TGCAGTGCTAGTAAAACAGGGGGGGAACATCAGCCCCAGCATTTT
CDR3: CSASKTGGEHQPQHF

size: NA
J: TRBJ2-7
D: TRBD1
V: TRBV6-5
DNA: TGTGCCAGCAGTTACCCGGGACAGGGGTACGAGCAGTACTTC
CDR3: CASSYPGQGYEQYF

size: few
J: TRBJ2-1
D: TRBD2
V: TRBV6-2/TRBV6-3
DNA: TGTGCCAGCCTAGCGGGAGGACTCTACAATGAGCAGTTCTTC
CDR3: CASLAGGLYNEQFF

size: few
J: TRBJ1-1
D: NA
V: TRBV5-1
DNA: TGCGCCAGCAGCTTGGTAGGAGGCGGGCCTGAAGCTTTCTTT
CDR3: CASSLVGGGPEAFF

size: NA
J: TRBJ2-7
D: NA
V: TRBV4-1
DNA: TGCGCCAGCAGCCAAGATGGCGGCGTGTTTGGTTACGAGCAGTACTTC
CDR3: CASSQDGGVFGYEQYF

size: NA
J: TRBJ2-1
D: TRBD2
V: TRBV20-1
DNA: TGCAGTGCCATACAAGCGGGGGCCAGCTCCTACAATGAGCAGTTCTTC
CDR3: CSAIQAGASSYNEQFF

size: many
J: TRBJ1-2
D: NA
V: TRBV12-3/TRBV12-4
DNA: TGTGCCAGCAGTTTAGCGGGTGGCTACACCTTC
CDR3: CASSLAGGYTF

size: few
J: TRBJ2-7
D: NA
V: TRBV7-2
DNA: TGTGCCAGCAGCTTAGGTGGGGATTCCCCCTACGAGCAGTACTTC
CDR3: CASSLGGDSPYEQYF

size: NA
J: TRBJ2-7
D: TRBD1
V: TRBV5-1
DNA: TGCGCCAGCAGCAGCTCCCGACAGGGAATAAAGGGCGAGCAGTACTTC
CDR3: CASSSSRQGIKGEQYF

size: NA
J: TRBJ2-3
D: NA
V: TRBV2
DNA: TGTGCCAGCAGTGAATCCAGGACACGGGATAGAGATACGCAGTATTTT
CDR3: CASSESRTRDRDTQYF

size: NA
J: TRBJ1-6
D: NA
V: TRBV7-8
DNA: TGTGCCAGCAGCTTAGACAAGGTTTCACCCCTCCACTTT
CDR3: CASSLDKVSPLHF

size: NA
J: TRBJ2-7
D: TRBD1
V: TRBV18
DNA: TGTGCCAGCTCATCCAGCGGACAGGGGAAGACCTACGAGCAGTACTTC
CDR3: CASSSSGQGKTYEQYF

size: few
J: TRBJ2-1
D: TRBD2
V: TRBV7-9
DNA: TGTGCCAGCAGCCTCACTAGCGGGACTGGGAATGAGCAGTTCTTC
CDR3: CASSLTSGTGNEQFF

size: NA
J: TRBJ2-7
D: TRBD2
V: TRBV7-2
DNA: TGTGCCAGCAGCGAGACTAGCGGGGGGATCTACGAGCAGTACTTC
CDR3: CASSETSGGIYEQYF

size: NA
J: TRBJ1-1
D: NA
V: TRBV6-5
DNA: TGTGCCAGCAGTTACTCGATCGGAGCCACCTTGAACACTGAAGCTTTCTTT
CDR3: CASSYSIGATLNTEAFF

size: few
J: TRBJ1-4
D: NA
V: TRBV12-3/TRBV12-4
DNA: TGTGCCAGCAGTGCGACAGTCGATAATGAAAAACTGTTTTTT
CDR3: CASSATVDNEKLFF

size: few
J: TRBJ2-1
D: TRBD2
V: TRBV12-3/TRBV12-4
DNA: TGTGCCAGCAGTTTCCGACTAGCGGGGCCTGGCGAGCAGTTCTTC
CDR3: CASSFRLAGPGEQFF

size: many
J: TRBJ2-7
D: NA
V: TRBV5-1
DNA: TGCGCCAGCAGCTTGGTACCGACCGTGTCCTCCAACGAGCAGTACTTC
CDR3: CASSLVPTVSSNEQYF

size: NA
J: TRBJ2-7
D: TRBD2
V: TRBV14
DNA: TGTGCCAGCAGCCCGTATATCGGGGGGTCCTCCTACGAGCAGTACTTC
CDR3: CASSPYIGGSSYEQYF

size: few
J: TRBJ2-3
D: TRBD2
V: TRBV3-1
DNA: TGTGCCAGCAGCCAAGATAGGACTAAACCGCGGGGGAGGTCTAGCACAGATACGCAGTATTTT
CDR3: CASSQDRTKPRGRSSTDTQYF

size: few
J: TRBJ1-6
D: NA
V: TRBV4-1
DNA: TGCGCCAGCACCGGCGGCTCCTATAATTCACCCCTCCACTTT
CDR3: CASTGGSYNSPLHF